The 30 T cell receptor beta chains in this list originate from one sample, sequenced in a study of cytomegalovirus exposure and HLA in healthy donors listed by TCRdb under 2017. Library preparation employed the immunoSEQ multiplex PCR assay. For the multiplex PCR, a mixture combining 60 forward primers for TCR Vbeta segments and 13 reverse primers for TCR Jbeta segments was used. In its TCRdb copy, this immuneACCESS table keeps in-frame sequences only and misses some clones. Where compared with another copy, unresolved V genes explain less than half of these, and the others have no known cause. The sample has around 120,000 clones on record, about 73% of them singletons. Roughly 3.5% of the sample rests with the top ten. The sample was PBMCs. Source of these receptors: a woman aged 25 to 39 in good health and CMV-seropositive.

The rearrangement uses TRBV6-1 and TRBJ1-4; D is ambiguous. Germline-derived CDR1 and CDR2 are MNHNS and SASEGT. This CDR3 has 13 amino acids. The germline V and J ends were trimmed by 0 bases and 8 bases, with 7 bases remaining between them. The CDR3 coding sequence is TGTGCCAGCAGTGAAGCGGGCGGGGAAAAACTGTTTTTT. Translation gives CASSEAGGEKLFF.

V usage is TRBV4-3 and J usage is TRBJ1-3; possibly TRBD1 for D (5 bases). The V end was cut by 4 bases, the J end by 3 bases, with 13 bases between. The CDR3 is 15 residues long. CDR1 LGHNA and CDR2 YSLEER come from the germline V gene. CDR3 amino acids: CASSPRGGNGNTIYF. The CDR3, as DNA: TGCGCCAGCAGCCCCCGGGGGGGGAATGGAAACACCATATATTTT.

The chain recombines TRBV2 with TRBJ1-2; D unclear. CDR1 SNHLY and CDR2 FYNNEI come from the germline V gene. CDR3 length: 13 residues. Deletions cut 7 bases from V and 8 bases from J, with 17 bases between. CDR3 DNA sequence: TGTGCCAGCACCGAGGAGAGGGTCGGCGGCTACACCTTC. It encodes CASTEERVGGYTF.

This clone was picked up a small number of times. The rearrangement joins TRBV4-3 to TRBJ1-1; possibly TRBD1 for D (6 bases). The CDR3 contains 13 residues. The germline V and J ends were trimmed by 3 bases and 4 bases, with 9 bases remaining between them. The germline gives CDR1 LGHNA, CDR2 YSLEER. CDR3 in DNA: TGCGCCAGCAGCCAGGGGGCGGGCACTGAAGCTTTCTTT. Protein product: CASSQGAGTEAFF.

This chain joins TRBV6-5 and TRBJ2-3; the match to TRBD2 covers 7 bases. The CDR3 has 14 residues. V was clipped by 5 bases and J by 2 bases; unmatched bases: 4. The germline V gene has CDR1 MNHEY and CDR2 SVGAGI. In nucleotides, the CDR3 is TGTGCCAGCAGTCTTAGCGGGCCCACAGATACGCAGTATTTT. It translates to CASSLSGPTDTQYF.

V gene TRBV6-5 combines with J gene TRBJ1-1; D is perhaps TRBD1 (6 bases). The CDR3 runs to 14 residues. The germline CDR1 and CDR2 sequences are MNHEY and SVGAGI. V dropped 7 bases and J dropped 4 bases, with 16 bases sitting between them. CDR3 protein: CASNLWRGGTEAFF. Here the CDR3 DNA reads TGTGCCAGCAACCTATGGCGAGGGGGCACTGAAGCTTTCTTT.

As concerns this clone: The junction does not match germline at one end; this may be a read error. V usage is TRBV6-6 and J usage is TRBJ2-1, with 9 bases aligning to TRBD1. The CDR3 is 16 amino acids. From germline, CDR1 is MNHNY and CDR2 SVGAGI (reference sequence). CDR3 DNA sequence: TGTGCCAGCACCCCGGGACAGGGTCGGGTATACATTGAGCAGTTCTTC. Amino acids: CASTPGQGRVYIEQFF.

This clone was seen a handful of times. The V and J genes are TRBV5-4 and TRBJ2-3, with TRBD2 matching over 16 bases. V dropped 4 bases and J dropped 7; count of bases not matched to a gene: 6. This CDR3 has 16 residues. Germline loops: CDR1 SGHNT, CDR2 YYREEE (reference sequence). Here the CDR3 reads CASSLGTSGGAYTQYF. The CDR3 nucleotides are TGTGCCAGCAGCCTAGGGACTAGCGGGGGGGCATATACGCAGTATTTT.

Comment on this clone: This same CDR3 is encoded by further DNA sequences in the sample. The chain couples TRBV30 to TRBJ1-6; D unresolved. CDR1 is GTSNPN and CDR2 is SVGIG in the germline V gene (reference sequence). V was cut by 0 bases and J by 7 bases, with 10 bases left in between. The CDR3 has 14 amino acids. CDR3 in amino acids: CAWSVDRVNSPLHF. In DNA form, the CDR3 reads TGTGCCTGGAGTGTTGATAGAGTAAATTCACCCCTCCACTTT.

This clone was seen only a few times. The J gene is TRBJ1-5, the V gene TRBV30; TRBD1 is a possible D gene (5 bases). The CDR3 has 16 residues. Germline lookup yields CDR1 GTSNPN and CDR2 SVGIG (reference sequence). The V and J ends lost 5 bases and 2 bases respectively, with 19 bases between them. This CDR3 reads CAWGPRGVGGNQPQHF. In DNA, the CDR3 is TGTGCCTGGGGGCCCCGCGGAGTAGGGGGCAATCAGCCCCAGCATTTT.

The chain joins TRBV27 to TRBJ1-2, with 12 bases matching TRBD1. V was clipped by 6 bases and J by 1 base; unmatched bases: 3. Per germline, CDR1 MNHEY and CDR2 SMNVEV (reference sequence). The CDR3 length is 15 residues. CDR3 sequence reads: CASRGQGAGNYGYTF. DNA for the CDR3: TGTGCCAGCAGGGGACAGGGGGCTGGTAACTATGGCTACACCTTC.

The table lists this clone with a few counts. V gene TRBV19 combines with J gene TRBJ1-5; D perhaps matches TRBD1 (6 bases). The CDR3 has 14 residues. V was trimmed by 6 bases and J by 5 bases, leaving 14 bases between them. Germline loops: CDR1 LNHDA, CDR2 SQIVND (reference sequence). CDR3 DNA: TGTGCCAGTAGGATCAGGGGCGAATATCAGCCCCAGCATTTT. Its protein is CASRIRGEYQPQHF.

The chain's CDR3 is CASMGLAGSETQYF. For the CDR3, the DNA is TGTGCCAGCATGGGACTAGCGGGGTCAGAGACCCAGTACTTC. The J gene is TRBJ2-5, the V gene TRBV2; 13 nucleotides line up with TRBD2. V lost 7 bases, J lost 4 bases, and 3 bases stayed unmatched. Germline-derived CDR1 and CDR2 are SNHLY and FYNNEI. This CDR3 is built from 14 residues.

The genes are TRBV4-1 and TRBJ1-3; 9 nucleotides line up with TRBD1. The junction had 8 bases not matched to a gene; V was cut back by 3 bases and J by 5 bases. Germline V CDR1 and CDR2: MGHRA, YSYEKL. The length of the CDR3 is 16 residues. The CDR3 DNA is TGCGCCAGCAGCCAGCCACAGGGGGCTCTTAGAAACACCATATATTTT. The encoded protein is CASSQPQGALRNTIYF.

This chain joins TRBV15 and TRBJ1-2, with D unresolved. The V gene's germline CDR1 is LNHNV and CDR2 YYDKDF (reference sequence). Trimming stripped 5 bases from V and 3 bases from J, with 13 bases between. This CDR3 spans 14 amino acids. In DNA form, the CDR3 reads TGTGCCACCAGCCTTAGCCCGACGGACTATGGCTACACCTTC. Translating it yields CATSLSPTDYGYTF.

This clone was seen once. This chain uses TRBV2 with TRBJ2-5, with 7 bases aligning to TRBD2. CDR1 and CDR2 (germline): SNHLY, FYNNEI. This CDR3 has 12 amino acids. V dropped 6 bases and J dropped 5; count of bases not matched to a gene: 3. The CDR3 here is CASSGRWETQYF. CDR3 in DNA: TGTGCCAGCAGCGGGAGGTGGGAGACCCAGTACTTC.

CDR3 region: CASSLEDRRNTEAFF. CDR3 in DNA: TGCGCCAGCAGCTTAGAAGACAGGAGGAACACTGAAGCTTTCTTT. This sequence joins TRBV5-1 and TRBJ1-1, with a weak D call TRBD1 (6 bases). Germline values: CDR1 SGHRS, CDR2 YFSETQ. Between the trimmed V and J ends, which lost 2 bases and 1 base, there was a span of 12 bases. This CDR3 contains 15 residues. The whole variable domain, filled in from reference TRBV5-1 and TRBJ1-1, reads KAGVTQTPRYLIKTRGQQVTLSCSPISGHRSVSWYQQTPGQGLQFLFEYFSETQRNKGNFPGRFSGRQFSNSRSEMNVSTLELGDSALYLCASSLEDRRNTEAFFGQGTRLTVV.

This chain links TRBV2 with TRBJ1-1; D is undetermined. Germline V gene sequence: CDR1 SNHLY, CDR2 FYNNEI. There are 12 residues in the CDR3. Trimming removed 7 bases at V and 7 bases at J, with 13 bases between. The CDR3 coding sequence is TGTGCCAGCACCTACGGGGTCAGTGAAGCTTTCTTT. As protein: CASTYGVSEAFF.

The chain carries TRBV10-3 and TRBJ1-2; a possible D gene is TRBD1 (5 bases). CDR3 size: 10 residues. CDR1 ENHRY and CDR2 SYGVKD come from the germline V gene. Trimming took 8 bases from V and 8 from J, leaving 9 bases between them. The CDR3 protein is CAIAGNGYTF. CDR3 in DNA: TGTGCCATCGCAGGGAACGGCTACACCTTC.

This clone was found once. As DNA, the CDR3 is TGTGCCAGCAAAGGACAGGGGTCCTCTGGAAACACCATATATTTT. Its protein product is CASKGQGSSGNTIYF. The chain links TRBV6-5 to TRBJ1-3, with 9 bases matching TRBD1. Germline CDR1 is MNHEY and CDR2 is SVGAGI. The CDR3 covers 15 residues. With V trimmed by 7 bases and J by 0 bases, 4 bases remained unmatched.

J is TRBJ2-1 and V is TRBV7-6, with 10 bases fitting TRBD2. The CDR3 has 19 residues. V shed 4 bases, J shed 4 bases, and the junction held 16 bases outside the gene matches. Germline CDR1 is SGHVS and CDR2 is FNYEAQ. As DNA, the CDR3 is TGTGCCAGCAGCTCATTCATAAAGCGGGGGGGCTCGGGGTACAATGAGCAGTTCTTC. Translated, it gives CASSSFIKRGGSGYNEQFF.

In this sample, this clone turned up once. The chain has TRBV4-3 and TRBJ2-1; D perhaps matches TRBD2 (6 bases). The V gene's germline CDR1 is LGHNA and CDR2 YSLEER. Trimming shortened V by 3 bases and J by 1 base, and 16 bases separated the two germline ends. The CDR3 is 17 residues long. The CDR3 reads CASSHYRTTMSYNEQFF. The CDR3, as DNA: TGCGCCAGCAGCCATTATAGGACTACCATGTCCTACAATGAGCAGTTCTTC.

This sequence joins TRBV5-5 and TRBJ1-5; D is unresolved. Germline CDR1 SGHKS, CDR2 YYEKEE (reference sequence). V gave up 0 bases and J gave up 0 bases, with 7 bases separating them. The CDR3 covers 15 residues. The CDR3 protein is CASSLAGVSNQPQHF. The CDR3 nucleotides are TGTGCCAGCAGCTTGGCCGGGGTTAGCAATCAGCCCCAGCATTTT.

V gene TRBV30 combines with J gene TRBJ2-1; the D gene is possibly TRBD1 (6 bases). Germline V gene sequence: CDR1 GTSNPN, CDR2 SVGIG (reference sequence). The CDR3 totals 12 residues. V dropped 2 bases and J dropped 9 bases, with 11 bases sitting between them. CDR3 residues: CAWSSQGPEQFF. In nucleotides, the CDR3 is TGTGCCTGGAGTTCACAGGGACCTGAGCAGTTCTTC.

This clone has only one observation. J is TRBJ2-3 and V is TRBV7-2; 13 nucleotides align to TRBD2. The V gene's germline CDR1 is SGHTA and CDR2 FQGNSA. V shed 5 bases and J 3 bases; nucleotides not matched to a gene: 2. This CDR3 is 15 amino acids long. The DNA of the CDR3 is TGTGCCAGCAGCCTGACTAGCGGGGGGACAGATACGCAGTATTTT. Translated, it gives CASSLTSGGTDTQYF.

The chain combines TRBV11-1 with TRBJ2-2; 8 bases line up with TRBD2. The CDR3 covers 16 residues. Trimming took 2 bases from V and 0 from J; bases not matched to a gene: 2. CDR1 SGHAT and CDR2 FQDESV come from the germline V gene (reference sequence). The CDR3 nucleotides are TGTGCCAGCAGCTTATTCGGGGGGGCGAACACCGGGGAGCTGTTTTTT. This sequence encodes CASSLFGGANTGELFF.

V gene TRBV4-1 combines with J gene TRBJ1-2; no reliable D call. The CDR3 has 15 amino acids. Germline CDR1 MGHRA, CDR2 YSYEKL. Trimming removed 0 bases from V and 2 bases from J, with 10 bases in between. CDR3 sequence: CASSQDGLLNYGYTF. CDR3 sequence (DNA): TGCGCCAGCAGCCAAGACGGACTTTTGAACTATGGCTACACCTTC.

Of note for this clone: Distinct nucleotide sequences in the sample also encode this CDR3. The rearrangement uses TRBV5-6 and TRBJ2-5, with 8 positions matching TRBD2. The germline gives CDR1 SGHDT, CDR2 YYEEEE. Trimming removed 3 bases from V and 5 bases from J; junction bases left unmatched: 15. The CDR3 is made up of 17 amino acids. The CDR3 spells CASSSLRKRGSEETQYF. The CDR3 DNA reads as TGTGCCAGCAGCTCCCTAAGAAAGCGGGGGTCTGAGGAGACCCAGTACTTC.

For the CDR3, the DNA is TGTGCCAGCAGCACGGGGGCTGGAAACACCATATATTTT. Its protein is CASSTGAGNTIYF. The chain carries TRBV11-3 and TRBJ1-3; D is perhaps TRBD1 (5 bases). The ends were cut back, 5 bases at V and 2 bases at J, with 7 bases in the middle. This CDR3 spans 13 amino acids. Germline V gives CDR1 SGHNT, CDR2 YENEEA.

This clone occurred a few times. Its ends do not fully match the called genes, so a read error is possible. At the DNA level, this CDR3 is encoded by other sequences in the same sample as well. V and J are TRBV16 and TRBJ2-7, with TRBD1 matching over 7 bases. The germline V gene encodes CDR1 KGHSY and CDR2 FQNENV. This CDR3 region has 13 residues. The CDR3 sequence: CASSPNRGGEQYF. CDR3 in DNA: TGCGCCAGCAGCCCTAACAGGGGTGGCGAGCAGTACTTC.